The T cell receptor beta chain described here comes from a study of shared clonotypes between healthy human individuals. Note on this clone: The sample holds other DNA sequences that translate to the same CDR3.

The ends were cut back, 3 bases at V and 3 bases at J, with 3 bases in the middle. This CDR3 is built from 11 residues. Germline CDR1 and CDR2: SGHDN and FVKESK. Measured with immunoSEQ multiplex PCR; TCRdb has only the in-frame clones, and not every one. Here the sample spans roughly 1,500,000 clones, nearly 99% being singletons. The chain joins TRBV14 to TRBJ2-7; D is unclear. The clonotype originates from a man younger than 40 in good health. The sample taken for sequencing was naive CD4+ T cells sorted from blood. The subset was: CD45RA+ positively selected. The DNA for the CDR3 is TGTGCCAGCAGCCAGGACTACGAGCAGTACTTC. Translation: CASSQDYEQYF. Complete variable domain (other parts from reference TRBV14 and TRBJ2-7): EAGVTQFPSHSVIEKGQTVTLRCDPISGHDNLYWYRRVMGKEIKFLLHFVKESKQDESGMPNNRFLAERTGGTYSTLKVQPAELEDSGVYFCASSQDYEQYFGPGTRLTVT.